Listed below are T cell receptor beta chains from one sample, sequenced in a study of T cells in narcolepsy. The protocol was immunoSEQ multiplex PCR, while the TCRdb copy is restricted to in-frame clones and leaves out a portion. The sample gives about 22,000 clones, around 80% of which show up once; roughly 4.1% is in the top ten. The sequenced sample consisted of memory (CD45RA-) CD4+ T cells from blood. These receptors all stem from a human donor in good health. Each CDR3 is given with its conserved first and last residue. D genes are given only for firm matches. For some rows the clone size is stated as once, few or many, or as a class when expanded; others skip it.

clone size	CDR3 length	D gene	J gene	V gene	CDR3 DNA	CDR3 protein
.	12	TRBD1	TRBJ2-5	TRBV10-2	TGCGCCAGCAGTCGGGACAGTGAGACCCAGTACTTC	CASSRDSETQYF
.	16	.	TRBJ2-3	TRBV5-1	TGCGCCAGCAGCTTGGCCTCCTCTCGTAGCACAGATACGCAGTATTTT	CASSLASSRSTDTQYF
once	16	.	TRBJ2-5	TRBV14	TGTGCCAGCAGCCAAGGGCGGGGCCTAACCCAAGAGACCCAGTACTTC	CASSQGRGLTQETQYF
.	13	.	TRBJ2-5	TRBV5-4	TGTGCCAGCAGCTTGGCCCTCCAAGAGACCCAGTACTTC	CASSLALQETQYF
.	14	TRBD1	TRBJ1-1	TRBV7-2	TGTGCCAGCAGCTTATCAGGGGGGAACACTGAAGCTTTCTTT	CASSLSGGNTEAFF
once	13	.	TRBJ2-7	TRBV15	TGTGCCACCAGCAGAGATAGGGGGGCTGGGCAGTACTTC	CATSRDRGAGQYF
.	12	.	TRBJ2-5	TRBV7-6	TGTGCCAGCAGCTTAGACGAGGAGACCCAGTACTTC	CASSLDEETQYF
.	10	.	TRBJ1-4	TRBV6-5	TGTGCCAGCAGTCGAGAAAAACTGTTTTTT	CASSREKLFF
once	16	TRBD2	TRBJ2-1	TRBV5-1	TGCGCCAGCGCCCCCAAGACTAGCGGGGACTACAATGAGCAGTTCTTC	CASAPKTSGDYNEQFF
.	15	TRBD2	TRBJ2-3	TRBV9	TGTGCCAGCAGCATCGGGACTAGCGGGGGAGATACGCAGTATTTT	CASSIGTSGGDTQYF
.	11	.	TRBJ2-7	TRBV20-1	TGCAGTGCGTCAAGGGCTGACGAGCAGTACTTC	CSASRADEQYF
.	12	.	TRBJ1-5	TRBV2	TGTGCCAGCAGAAGGGAGGGGCAGCCCCAGCATTTT	CASRREGQPQHF
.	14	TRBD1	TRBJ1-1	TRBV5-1	TGCGCCAGCAGCTACATTACAGGGGGCACTGAAGCTTTCTTT	CASSYITGGTEAFF
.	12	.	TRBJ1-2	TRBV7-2	TGTGCCAGCAGCTTGGCGTTAAATGGCTACACCTTC	CASSLALNGYTF
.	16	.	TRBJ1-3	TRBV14	TGTGCCAGCAGCCAAGCTGGCTCCTACTCTGGAAACACCATATATTTT	CASSQAGSYSGNTIYF
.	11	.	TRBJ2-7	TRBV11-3	TGTGCCAGCAGCTCGGCTGGCGAGCAGTACTTC	CASSSAGEQYF
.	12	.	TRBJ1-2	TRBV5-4	TGTGCCAGCAGCCGCAACACCTATGGCTACACCTTC	CASSRNTYGYTF
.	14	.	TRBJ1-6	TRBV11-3	TGTGCCAGCAGCCTCAGGGCGGAGAATTCACCCCTCCACTTT	CASSLRAENSPLHF
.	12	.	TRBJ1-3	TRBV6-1	TGTGCCAGCAGTGATGGCCGAAACACCATATATTTT	CASSDGRNTIYF
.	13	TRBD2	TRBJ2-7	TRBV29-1	TGCAGCGTTCGGCGGGGGGGCGACTACGAGCAGTACTTC	CSVRRGGDYEQYF
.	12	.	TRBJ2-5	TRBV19	TGTGCCAGTAGTATGGGGCTAGAGACCCAGTACTTC	CASSMGLETQYF
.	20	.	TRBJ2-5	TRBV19	TGTGCCAGTACTATTCGGGGGACCGGGACCCCAACCGCCGGCCAAGAGACCCAGTACTTC	CASTIRGTGTPTAGQETQYF
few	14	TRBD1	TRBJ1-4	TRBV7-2	TGTGCCAGCAGACCGGACAGGGGCAATGAAAAACTGTTTTTT	CASRPDRGNEKLFF
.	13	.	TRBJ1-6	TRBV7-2	TGTGCCAGCAGCTCGGGCCGATCGTCACCCCTCCACTTT	CASSSGRSSPLHF
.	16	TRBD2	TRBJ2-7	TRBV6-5	TGTGCCAGCAGTTACTCGTTCACCGGGGGGGCCCACGAGCAGTACTTC	CASSYSFTGGAHEQYF
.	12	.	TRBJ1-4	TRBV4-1	TGCGCCAGCAGCCAAGTTGGAGTTATGCTGTTTTTT	CASSQVGVMLFF
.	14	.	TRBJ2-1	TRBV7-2	TGTGCCAGCAGCCCGACTAGTCTTTACAATGAGCAGTTCTTC	CASSPTSLYNEQFF
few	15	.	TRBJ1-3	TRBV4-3	TGCGCCAGCAGCGGGGGACAACTCTCTGGAAACACCATATATTTT	CASSGGQLSGNTIYF